One and the same sample provided the 9 T cell receptor beta chains below, sequenced in a study of T cell repertoires in cytomegalovirus infection. TCRdb redid the calling of the reads with MiXCR, one entry per CDR3 protein. The sample has roughly 990,000 distinct CDR3 sequences; 30% to 40% are singletons. Which antigens these TCRs recognize remains unknown. The sample here was cultured CD8+ T cells from PBMCs, taken from culture after CMV antigen stimulation. The receptors stem from a human donor in good health (CMV status not recorded). Some clones in this sample may be carry-over from other donors' samples.

The chain recombines TRBV12-3 or TRBV12-4 with TRBJ2-1, with no clear D. With 3 bases removed from V and 0 bases from J, the gap between germline ends came to 15 bases. The CDR3 runs to 17 residues. CDR3 in amino acids: CASSFRALVSSYNEQFF. As DNA, the CDR3 is TGTGCCAGCAGTTTTAGGGCATTAGTCAGCTCCTACAATGAGCAGTTCTTC.

In this sample, this clonotype turned up many times. The chain links TRBV7-6 to TRBJ1-3; 8 nucleotides align to TRBD1. Per the germline V gene, CDR1 is SGHVS and CDR2 is FNYEAQ. After removal of 1 base from V and 7 bases from J, the junction contained 0 bases not matched to a gene. This CDR3 has 13 amino acids. The DNA for the CDR3 is TGTGCCAGCAGCTTAGGGACAGGGAACACCATATATTTT. This sequence encodes CASSLGTGNTIYF.

The chain couples TRBV27 to TRBJ1-5; 8 bases align to TRBD1. The J segment lost 9 bases and the V segment lost 5 bases, leaving 6 bases of the junction unmatched. Germline CDR1 MNHEY, CDR2 SMNVEV (reference sequence). This CDR3 contains 13 residues. Here the CDR3 reads CASSITGGGPQHF. CDR3 in DNA: TGTGCCAGCAGTATCACAGGGGGTGGGCCCCAGCATTTT.

The V call is TRBV18, the J call TRBJ1-4; D unclear. Germline loops: CDR1 KGHSH, CDR2 LQKENI. Trimming stripped 9 bases from V and 4 bases from J, with 18 bases between. CDR3 size: 15 residues. CDR3 residues: CARPPASLLNEKLFF. In nucleotides, the CDR3 is TGTGCCAGACCTCCGGCAAGCCTCCTTAATGAAAAACTGTTTTTT.

The chain has TRBV28 and TRBJ2-1, with D possibly TRBD2 on 6 matching bases. The germline V and J ends were trimmed by 8 bases and 0 bases, with 14 bases remaining between them. This CDR3 contains 15 residues. CDR1 is MDHEN, CDR2 SYDVKM, per germline. The CDR3 DNA reads TGTGCCAGCCGAAAGGACGGGAGCTCCTACAATGAGCAGTTCTTC. This gives the protein CASRKDGSSYNEQFF.

This rearrangement joins TRBV15 to TRBJ1-2; D remains unclear. CDR1 and CDR2 (germline): LNHNV, YYDKDF (reference sequence). V lost 1 base and J 3 bases, leaving 15 bases between the germline ends. This CDR3 is built from 16 residues. The CDR3 DNA reads as TGTGCCACCAGCAGAGCGGGCAGCGAGCTTCACTATGGCTACACCTTC. Translated, it gives CATSRAGSELHYGYTF.

V usage is TRBV7-2 and J usage is TRBJ2-1; possible D gene TRBD2, 5 bases. Deletions cut 8 bases from V and 14 bases from J, with 7 bases between. Germline V gene data show CDR1 as SGHTA and CDR2 as FQGNSA. CDR3 length: 8 amino acids. The CDR3 DNA reads as TGTGCCAGCCCGAGGGAGTTCTTC. It translates to CASPREFF. The full variable domain, in which reference TRBV7-2 and TRBJ2-1 provide the parts outside the CDR3, is GAGVSQSPSNKVTEKGKDVELRCDPISGHTALYWYRQSLGQGLEFLIYFQGNSAPDKSGLPSDRFSAERTGGSVSTLTIQRTQQEDSAVYLCASPREFFGPGTRLTVL.

This clonotype was picked up a small number of times. The chain combines TRBV6-5 with TRBJ2-4, with 8 bases fitting TRBD1. The J segment lost 2 bases and the V segment lost 5 bases, leaving 5 bases of the junction unmatched. Germline CDR1 MNHEY, CDR2 SVGAGI. This CDR3 has 15 amino acids. Written as DNA, the CDR3 is TGTGCCAGCAGTACGACAGGGGTGACCAAAAACATTCAGTACTTC. Translated, it gives CASSTTGVTKNIQYF.

The chain is built from TRBV7-2 and TRBJ2-3, with 9 bases lining up with TRBD2. Germline trimming cut 5 bases from V and 3 bases from J; bases unmatched to any gene: 12. The CDR3 is made up of 17 amino acids. CDR1 is SGHTA, CDR2 FQGNSA, per germline. The CDR3, as DNA: TGTGCCAGCAGCCCTTCCCTCCGCGGGGGGGCGACAGATACGCAGTATTTT. Translation gives CASSPSLRGGATDTQYF.